The 15 T cell receptor beta chains presented below share a single source sample, sequenced in a study of blood T cell repertoires in COVID-19 (dated by TCRdb to 2019 to 2021). Libraries came from the immunoSEQ multiplex PCR assay. This immuneACCESS table, as held by TCRdb, lists in-frame sequences with V and J called but not all clones. Of the missing ones, under half trace to an unresolved V gene in checked studies; the others have no known cause. Counted in this sample were about 230,000 clones; 80% to 90% of them appeared once. The ten largest clones take up roughly 5.7% of the sample. Sequenced input: peripheral blood. Receptor source: a man older than 75 with acute or convalescent COVID-19.

The rearrangement links TRBV19 to TRBJ2-5; 7 bases agree with TRBD2. The V and J ends lost 5 bases and 2 bases, in that order; junction bases with no gene match: 11. This CDR3 region has 16 residues. The germline gives CDR1 LNHDA, CDR2 SQIVND (reference sequence). The CDR3: CASSPLLARIQETQYF. Here the CDR3 DNA reads TGTGCCAGTAGTCCCCTACTAGCGAGAATTCAAGAGACCCAGTACTTC.

In its sample, this clone was seen a few times. This rearrangement joins TRBV19 to TRBJ1-1; D is possibly TRBD1 (5 bases). The CDR3 runs 15 residues. In germline, CDR1 is LNHDA, CDR2 SQIVND (reference sequence). With 5 bases removed from V and 1 base from J, the gap between germline ends came to 14 bases. Here the CDR3 reads CASSPADIRNTEAFF. Here the CDR3 DNA reads TGTGCCAGTAGTCCTGCGGACATCCGGAACACTGAAGCTTTCTTT. The variable domain in full, with the rest retrieved from reference TRBV19 and TRBJ1-1, is DGGITQSPKYLFRKEGQNVTLSCEQNLNHDAMYWYRQDPGQGLRLIYYSQIVNDFQKGDIAEGYSVSREKKESFPLTVTSAQKNPTAFYLCASSPADIRNTEAFFGQGTRLTVV.

This rearrangement joins TRBV19 to TRBJ2-1; 12 bases map to TRBD2. The CDR3 runs 15 residues. Per germline, CDR1 LNHDA and CDR2 SQIVND (reference sequence). With V trimmed by 6 bases and J by 4 bases, 4 bases remained unmatched. CDR3 coding DNA: TGTGCCAGTAGCCTAGCGGGAGGGATTTACAATGAGCAGTTCTTC. It translates to CASSLAGGIYNEQFF.

The chain couples TRBV18 to TRBJ1-5, with TRBD1 as a possible D gene (6 bases). The CDR3 is made up of 15 amino acids. Looked up from germline, CDR1 is KGHSH and CDR2 is LQKENI. Trimming cost V 5 bases and J 5 bases, with 16 bases left between them. CDR3 sequence reads: CASSYTGTPDQPQHF. For the CDR3, the DNA is TGTGCCAGCTCATACACAGGGACCCCGGATCAGCCCCAGCATTTT.

This chain links TRBV7-9 with TRBJ2-1, with 15 bases aligning to TRBD2. The CDR3 is 16 amino acids. The V gene's germline CDR1 is SEHNR and CDR2 FQNEAQ (reference sequence). With V trimmed by 2 bases and J by 9 bases, 5 bases remained unmatched. CDR3 residues: CASSLLGLAGGIEQFF. The CDR3 region has the DNA TGTGCCAGCAGCTTACTGGGACTAGCGGGAGGCATTGAGCAGTTCTTC.

The V call is TRBV6-5, the J call TRBJ2-7, with TRBD2 matching 9 bases. Germline-derived CDR1 and CDR2 are MNHEY and SVGAGI. The CDR3 totals 16 residues. Trimming at V came to 2 bases and at J to 2 bases, leaving 7 bases not matched to a gene. As DNA, the CDR3 is TGTGCCAGCAGTTACCTTGGGGCTAGCGGGGCCTACGAGCAGTACTTC. This gives the protein CASSYLGASGAYEQYF.

This chain connects TRBV7-2 to TRBJ2-5, with D possibly matching TRBD1 (6 bases). The CDR3 extends over 15 amino acids. Germline lookup yields CDR1 SGHTA and CDR2 FQGNSA. The V end was cut by 3 bases, the J end by 4 bases, with 15 bases between. The CDR3 DNA is TGTGCCAGCAGCTTTGGACAGCCGGGCGGAGAGACCCAGTACTTC. Translated, it gives CASSFGQPGGETQYF.

The J gene is TRBJ1-3, the V gene TRBV3-1 (or the pseudogene TRBV3-2); D is ambiguous. The ends were cut back, 1 base at V and 2 bases at J, with 6 bases in the middle. CDR1 and CDR2 from the germline V gene are LGHDT and YNNKEL (reference sequence). The length of the CDR3 is 14 residues. CDR3 DNA sequence: TGTGCCAGCAGCCAAGGGCTTGCTGGAAACACCATATATTTT. Amino acid sequence: CASSQGLAGNTIYF.

The genes are TRBV15 and TRBJ2-6, with D tentatively TRBD1 (6 bases). Trimming stripped 8 bases from V and 1 base from J, with 15 bases between. Germline loops: CDR1 LNHNV, CDR2 YYDKDF (reference sequence). This CDR3 has 16 amino acids. The CDR3 sequence: CATGKDSLSGANVLTF. The CDR3 nucleotides are TGTGCCACCGGTAAGGACAGCCTTTCTGGGGCCAACGTCCTGACTTTC.

The chain recombines TRBV2 with TRBJ2-5; 9 positions agree with TRBD2. V dropped 4 bases and J dropped 10; count of bases not matched to a gene: 19. Germline V lookup: CDR1 SNHLY, CDR2 FYNNEI. The CDR3 length is 17 residues. CDR3: CASSGTLAGGPAGGQYF. The CDR3 bases are TGTGCCAGCAGTGGAACTCTGGCGGGGGGGCCCGCGGGGGGCCAGTACTTC. The full variable domain, rest sourced from reference TRBV2 and TRBJ2-5, is EPEVTQTPSHQVTQMGQEVILRCVPISNHLYFYWYRQILGQKVEFLVSFYNNEISEKSEIFDDQFSVERPDGSNFTLKIRSTKLEDSAMYFCASSGTLAGGPAGGQYFGPGTRLLVL.

V usage is TRBV5-1 and J usage is TRBJ1-4; D might be TRBD1 (5 bases). Per germline, CDR1 SGHRS and CDR2 YFSETQ. The CDR3 extends over 15 amino acids. The V end was cut by 7 bases, the J end by 3 bases, with 16 bases between. Written as DNA, the CDR3 is TGCGCCAGCCGCATTTATTCGGGGGCTAATGAAAAACTGTTTTTT. As protein: CASRIYSGANEKLFF.

The J gene is TRBJ2-5, the V gene TRBV7-8, with 15 nucleotides matching TRBD2. With V trimmed by 0 bases and J by 7 bases, 6 bases remained unmatched. Germline V gene data show CDR1 as SGHVS and CDR2 as FQNEAQ. This CDR3 comprises 17 residues. The CDR3 bases are TGTGCCAGCAGCTTAGCGTGGACTAGCGGGGGGGCAGTGACCCAGTACTTC. Translating it yields CASSLAWTSGGAVTQYF.

The rearrangement uses TRBV28 and TRBJ2-6; tentatively, D is TRBD2 (7 bases). This CDR3 is built from 15 residues. Per germline, CDR1 MDHEN and CDR2 SYDVKM. V lost 6 bases, J lost 3 bases, and 12 bases lay in between. CDR3 DNA sequence: TGTGCCAGCAGCCCGGGGGGCCTTGGGGCCAACGTCCTGACTTTC. This codes for CASSPGGLGANVLTF.

The CDR3 reads CASSPPRGAAYNEQFF. In nucleotides, the CDR3 is TGTGCCAGCAGTCCCCCCAGGGGCGCGGCCTACAATGAGCAGTTCTTC. The chain links TRBV27 to TRBJ2-1; a possible D gene is TRBD1 (6 bases). This CDR3 region has 16 residues. Germline V lookup: CDR1 MNHEY, CDR2 SMNVEV (reference sequence). Trimming removed 5 bases at V and 2 bases at J, with 16 bases between.

In its sample, this clone was seen a few times. The V gene is TRBV24-1, the J gene TRBJ2-1; D unclear. Germline CDR1 reads KGHDR; CDR2 reads SFDVKD. V gave up 4 bases and J gave up 15 bases, with 15 bases separating them. CDR3 length: 12 residues. This chain's CDR3 is CATSELTARWFF. The CDR3 coding sequence is TGTGCCACCAGTGAGCTGACGGCTAGGTGGTTCTTC.